The 13 T cell receptor beta chains below were found in one sample sequenced in a study of blood T cells in healthy people across ages. For the second PCR, which ran for roughly 6 to 11 cycles, a sample-barcoded 5' primer and a J-beta primer mix were used. One entry per CDR3 protein results from TCRdb running MiXCR on the 5' RACE reads. The repertoire holds some 760,000 distinct CDR3 sequences, with roughly 25% as singletons. These data also featured in a second study, about T cells of mothers and their children.

Source material: blood. These receptors were taken from a boy aged 5-17 years in good health.

The V gene is TRBV5-6, the J gene TRBJ2-3; TRBD2 matches at 9 bases. Per the germline V gene, CDR1 is SGHDT and CDR2 is YYEEEE. The CDR3 spans 18 residues. The ends lost 2 bases at V and 1 base at J; junction bases unmatched: 11. CDR3 region: CASSFGSSGNYGTDTQYF. In DNA form, the CDR3 reads TGTGCCAGCAGCTTCGGGTCTAGCGGGAACTATGGCACAGATACGCAGTATTTT.

This chain uses TRBV14 with TRBJ2-5; D remains ambiguous. The closer fit of TRBJ2-1 to the DNA end suggests the J call may be wrong. Germline V gene sequence: CDR1 SGHDN, CDR2 FVKESK. The length of the CDR3 is 12 residues. CDR3 nucleotides: TGTGCCAGCAGCCAAGTCGCTACGGGGCAGTTCTTC. It translates to CASSQVATGQFF.

A few counts support this clonotype. The V gene is TRBV4-1, the J gene TRBJ1-1; D is unclear. Per the germline V gene, CDR1 is MGHRA and CDR2 is YSYEKL. Deletions cut 1 base from V and 10 bases from J, with 19 bases between. The CDR3 loop spans 15 amino acids. Written as DNA, the CDR3 is TGCGCCAGCAGCCAAGCCGCCCTATCAATTTCGGCAGCTTTCTTT. Protein: CASSQAALSISAAFF.

This clonotype showed up just a few times. This sequence joins TRBV4-3 and TRBJ1-6, with D unresolved. With 0 bases removed from V and 10 bases from J, the gap between germline ends came to 7 bases. The CDR3 totals 13 residues. Germline assignment: CDR1 LGHNA and CDR2 YSLEER. The CDR3 sequence is CASSQEMGSPLHF. The CDR3 region has the DNA TGCGCCAGCAGCCAAGAAATGGGGTCACCCCTCCACTTT.

This clonotype has ten or more counts. The chain recombines TRBV28 with TRBJ2-3; D call uncertain. The CDR3 consists of 14 residues. CDR1 is MDHEN and CDR2 is SYDVKM in the germline V gene. Between the trimmed V and J ends, which lost 6 bases and 0 bases, there was a span of 10 bases. The CDR3 loop reads CASSLVASTDTQYF. For the CDR3, the DNA is TGTGCCAGCAGCTTAGTGGCTAGCACAGATACGCAGTATTTT. The full variable domain, completed using reference TRBV28 and TRBJ2-3, is DVKVTQSSRYLVKRTGEKVFLECVQDMDHENMFWYRQDPGLGLRLIYFSYDVKMKEKGDIPEGYSVSREKKERFSLILESASTNQTSMYLCASSLVASTDTQYFGPGTRLTVL.

This sequence joins TRBV10-2 and TRBJ2-6; D is perhaps TRBD1 or TRBD2 (5 bases each). Per germline, CDR1 WSHSY and CDR2 SAAADI. The CDR3 consists of 16 residues. The V and J ends lost 6 bases and 0 bases respectively, with 12 bases between them. The CDR3 sequence: CASRVVGDSGANVLTF. CDR3 in DNA: TGCGCCAGCAGGGTTGTGGGGGACTCTGGGGCCAACGTCCTGACTTTC.

The J gene is TRBJ2-2, the V gene TRBV6-6; 9 bases match TRBD1. CDR3 length: 15 amino acids. Germline lookup yields CDR1 MNHNY and CDR2 SVGAGI (reference sequence). Trimming cost V 2 bases and J 13 bases; bases outside gene matches: 11. CDR3 protein: CASSYPLYGQGTLFF. The CDR3, as DNA: TGTGCCAGCAGTTACCCATTATACGGACAGGGGACGCTGTTTTTT.

This clonotype appeared a single time. The V call is TRBV6-2 or TRBV6-3, the J call TRBJ1-2; tentatively, D is TRBD1 (6 bases). The CDR3 has 14 residues. V was trimmed by 2 bases and J by 3 bases, leaving 10 bases between them. Looked up from germline, CDR1 is MNHEY and CDR2 is SVGEGT. The CDR3 region is CASSYEQGYYGYTF. Here the CDR3 DNA reads TGTGCCAGCAGTTACGAACAGGGCTACTATGGCTACACCTTC.

This clonotype was observed a handful of times. This sequence joins TRBV6-5 and TRBJ1-4, with D uncertain. V was clipped by 4 bases and J by 7 bases, with 7 bases between them. This CDR3 region has 12 residues. CDR1 is MNHEY and CDR2 is SVGAGI in the germline V gene. The CDR3 sequence is CASSSSGEKLFF. The CDR3 DNA sequence: TGTGCCAGCAGTTCCTCTGGTGAAAAACTGTTTTTT.

The chain combines TRBV12-5 with TRBJ2-6, with unresolved D. The CDR3 has 18 amino acids. Trimming removed 0 bases from V and 4 bases from J, with 16 bases in between. The germline CDR1 and CDR2 sequences are LGHNT and FRNRAP. CDR3 loop: CASGLVQGVLTGANVLTF. The CDR3 DNA is TGTGCTAGTGGTTTGGTACAAGGTGTCCTGACGGGGGCCAACGTCCTGACTTTC.

This rearrangement joins TRBV13 to TRBJ2-5, with 10 bases aligning to TRBD1. CDR3 length: 15 residues. The germline gives CDR1 PRHDT, CDR2 FYEKMQ (reference sequence). The trim removed 5 bases at V and 5 bases at J, leaving 8 bases unmatched. CDR3 sequence reads: CASSRGQGPGETQYF. Here the CDR3 DNA reads TGTGCCAGCAGCCGGGGACAGGGGCCCGGGGAGACCCAGTACTTC.

This clonotype was seen just once. Written as DNA, the CDR3 is TGCAGTGCGGGATCAGGCGTTTCCTACAATGAGCAGTTCTTC. This sequence encodes CSAGSGVSYNEQFF. V usage is TRBV20-1 and J usage is TRBJ2-1; D gene ambiguous. The CDR3 is made up of 14 amino acids. V lost 6 bases to trimming and J lost 1 base, with 13 bases between them. The germline V gene has CDR1 DFQATT and CDR2 SNEGSKA (reference sequence).

The chain has TRBV4-1 and TRBJ1-2; the match to TRBD1 covers 7 bases. The CDR3 loop spans 15 amino acids. V shed 0 bases, J shed 3 bases, and the junction held 4 bases outside the gene matches. Germline V CDR1 and CDR2: MGHRA, YSYEKL. CDR3 sequence: CASSQETGSDYGYTF. In DNA, the CDR3 is TGCGCCAGCAGCCAAGAGACAGGGTCAGACTATGGCTACACCTTC.